This T cell receptor (beta chain) was documented in a study of cytomegalovirus exposure and HLA in healthy donors. Background on the study: Most genotyped donors, 81% of roughly 400, had Caucasian-associated genetic ancestry.

With regard to this clone: As yet, its antigen is unknown.

There are 14 residues in the CDR3. Germline CDR1 SGDLS, CDR2 YYNGEE. V dropped 1 base and J dropped 4 bases, with 11 bases sitting between them. Whole-study results and caveats: Researchers catalogued 164 TCR beta chains as cytomegalovirus-associated.

The PCR employed 60 Vbeta primers together with 13 Jbeta primers. TCRdb keeps only in-frame clones here, not all; method: immunoSEQ multiplex PCR. This sample yields over 150,000 clones, of which roughly 80% are seen a single time; less than 5% belongs to the top ten. The sample comprised PBMCs. The receptor was derived from a male donor in good health and CMV-seronegative. The V and J genes are TRBV9 and TRBJ1-1; D is unclear. The CDR3 reads CASSVTEGFTEAFF. The CDR3 coding sequence is TGTGCCAGCAGCGTAACAGAGGGTTTCACTGAAGCTTTCTTT.